This T cell receptor (delta chain) was sequenced for a study of gamma-delta chains in newborns, infants, children. About the research overall: Microbial exposure reportedly drives polyclonal innate γδ T cell expansion after birth.

The sample holds a few counts of this clone. A far larger clone is only one base removed, so a read error is likely. At the DNA level, this CDR3 is encoded by other sequences in the same sample as well. TCRdb reapplied CATT to the reads. Here the sample spans thousands of delta-chain clones, 0.5% to 0.8% being singletons. The sequence came from a child who was a newborn, infant or young child, either healthy, febrile or measles-vaccinated (not recorded which). Sequencing was performed on blood.

The CDR3 reads CACDPVPWTAQLFF. The CDR3 nucleotides read TGTGCCTGCGACCCCGTCCCCTGGACAGCACAACTCTTCTTT. V is TRDV2 and J is TRDJ2, with no clear D. The CDR3 totals 14 residues. From germline, CDR1 is GEAIGNYY and CDR2 EKD. Trimming pared 7 bases from V and 4 bases from J, leaving 15 bases between.